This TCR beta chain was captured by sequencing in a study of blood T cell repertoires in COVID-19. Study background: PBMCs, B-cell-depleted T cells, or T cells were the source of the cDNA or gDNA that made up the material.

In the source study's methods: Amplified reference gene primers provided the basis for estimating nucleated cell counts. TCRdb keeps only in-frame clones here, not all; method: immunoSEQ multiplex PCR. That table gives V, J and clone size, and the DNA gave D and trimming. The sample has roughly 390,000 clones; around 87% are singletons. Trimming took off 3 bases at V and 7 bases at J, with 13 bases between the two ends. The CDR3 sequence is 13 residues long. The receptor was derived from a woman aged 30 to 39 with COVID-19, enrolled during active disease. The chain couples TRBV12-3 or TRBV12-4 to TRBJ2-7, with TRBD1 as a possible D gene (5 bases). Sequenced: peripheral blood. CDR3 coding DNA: TGTGCCAGCAGTTTGGGCAGGGTGGGTGAGCAGTACTTC. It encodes CASSLGRVGEQYF.